This paragraph covers one T cell receptor beta chain sequence. There is no known antigen for this receptor. No much larger clonotype is one base removed from it; base qualities were not supplied. Library creation used the immunoSEQ multiplex PCR assay. The source is immuneACCESS, and TCRdb retained only in-frame sequences with V and J called. Part of the clones is not carried over; for the studies checked, unresolved V genes explain less than half of this, and the remainder is unexplained. Present in this sample are 700,000 or so clones, 70% to 90% of which were seen just once. The ten largest clones take up roughly 0.01% of the sample. This sample stems from a study of shared T cell receptors in the human thymus (TCRdb year 2021). Study-level background: The study examined how self-reactive, shared T-cell receptor alpha chains are generated in the human thymus.

These data are also associated with another study on human thymus T cells. As the second study states: Donors were immunologically healthy infants undergoing open corrective cardiac surgery for congenital heart defects in Finland. The thymus tissue came from surgical resects taken out during corrective cardiac surgery. Biased V and J gene segment usage appeared to be present in both thymic and peripheral blood repertoires. The related research found that thymic TCR repertoires overlapped highly between unrelated individuals. TCR alpha and beta repertoires from under 10 infant thymus samples and four related peripheral blood samples were characterized in the study. The cohort included more than five male and a couple of female infants, with donor ages spanning 7 to 244 days. Thymocytes were mechanically released from the tissue and were stored as pellets of about 9-33 million cells at -70 degrees C. A QIAsymphony instrument was used to extract genomic DNA from frozen cell pellets. Using the immunoSEQ multiplex PCR assay, the TCRB and TCRAD loci were amplified from a standardized quantity of quality-controlled genomic DNA. Amplicons spanned the V(D)J region at a length sufficient to cover the CDR3 and identify V and J genes. The commercial immunoSEQ service was used to sequence amplicons on an Illumina platform. Primer bias and sequencing errors were corrected as previously described, and TCRAD and TCRB definitions were based on the IMGT database. immunoSEQ Analyzer 3.0 and VDJTools were used for repertoire analysis, which covered basic statistics, V/J segment usage, diversity estimates, rarefaction and pairwise overlap. Diversity was estimated using the Chao1, ChaoE, Efron-Thisted, Shannon and inverse Simpson indices, and was also estimated on datasets down-sampled to the size of the smallest sample. For repertoire overlap, CDR3 nucleotide sequence, V gene and J gene had to match strictly, and clustering was done by Jaccard-based multidimensional scaling. On average, about 810,000 unique TCRB clonotypes were obtained from thymus samples, compared with about 86,000 from blood samples.

The receptor's source is a girl in the first two years of life with a congenital heart defect. Donor details come from another sample of the same person, matched by shared clones. Material: thymocytes.

The nucleotide sequence reads TGTGCCAGCAGCAGCCGGACAGGGAGGTCTCCGCATTTT. Protein translation: CASSSRTGRSPHF. This sequence uses TRBV6-5 and TRBJ1-5; the junction holds 8 bases that match TRBD1. The CDR1 and CDR2 encoded by the germline V gene are MNHEY and SVGAGI. V is cut back by 6 bases and J by 15 bases, with 13 bases in the junction unmatched. Its CDR3 holds 13 amino acids, cysteine through phenylalanine. Kept here is only the CDR3 DNA, which spans 39 bases and is read in frame from base 1.